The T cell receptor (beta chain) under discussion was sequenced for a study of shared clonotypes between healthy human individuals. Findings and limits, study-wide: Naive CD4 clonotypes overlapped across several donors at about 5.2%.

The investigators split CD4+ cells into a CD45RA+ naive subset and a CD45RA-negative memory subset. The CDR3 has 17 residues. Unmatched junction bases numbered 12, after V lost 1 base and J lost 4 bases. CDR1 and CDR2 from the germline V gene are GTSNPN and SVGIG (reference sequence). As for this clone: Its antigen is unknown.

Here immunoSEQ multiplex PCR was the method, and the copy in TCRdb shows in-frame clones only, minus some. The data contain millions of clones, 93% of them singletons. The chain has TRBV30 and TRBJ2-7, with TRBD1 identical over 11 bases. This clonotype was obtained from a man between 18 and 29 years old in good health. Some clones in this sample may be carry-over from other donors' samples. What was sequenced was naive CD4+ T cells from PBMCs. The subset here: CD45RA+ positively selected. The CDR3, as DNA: TGTGCCTGGAGTGGACAACTGGGACAGGGGGGTTCGTACGAGCAGTACTTC. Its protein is CAWSGQLGQGGSYEQYF. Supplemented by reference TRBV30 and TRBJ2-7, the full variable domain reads SQTIHQWPATLVQPVGSPLSLECTVEGTSNPNLYWYRQAAGRGLQLLFYSVGIGQISSEVPQNLSASRPQDRQFILSSKKLLLSDSGFYLCAWSGQLGQGGSYEQYFGPGTRLTVT.